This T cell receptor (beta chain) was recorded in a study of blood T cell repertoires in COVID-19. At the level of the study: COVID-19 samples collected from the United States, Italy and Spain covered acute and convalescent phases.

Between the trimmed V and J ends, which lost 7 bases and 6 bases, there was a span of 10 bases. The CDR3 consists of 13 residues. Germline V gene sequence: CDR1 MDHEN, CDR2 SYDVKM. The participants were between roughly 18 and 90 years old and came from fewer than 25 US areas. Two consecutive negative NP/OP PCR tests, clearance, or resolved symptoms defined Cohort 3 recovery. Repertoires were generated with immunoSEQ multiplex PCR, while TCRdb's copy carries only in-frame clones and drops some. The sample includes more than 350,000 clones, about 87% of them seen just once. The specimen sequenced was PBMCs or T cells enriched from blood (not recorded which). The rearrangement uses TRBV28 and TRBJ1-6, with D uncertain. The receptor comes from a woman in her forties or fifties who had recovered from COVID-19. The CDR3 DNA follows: TGTGCCAGCAAAGTGACGGGTAATTCACCCCTCCACTTT. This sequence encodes CASKVTGNSPLHF.